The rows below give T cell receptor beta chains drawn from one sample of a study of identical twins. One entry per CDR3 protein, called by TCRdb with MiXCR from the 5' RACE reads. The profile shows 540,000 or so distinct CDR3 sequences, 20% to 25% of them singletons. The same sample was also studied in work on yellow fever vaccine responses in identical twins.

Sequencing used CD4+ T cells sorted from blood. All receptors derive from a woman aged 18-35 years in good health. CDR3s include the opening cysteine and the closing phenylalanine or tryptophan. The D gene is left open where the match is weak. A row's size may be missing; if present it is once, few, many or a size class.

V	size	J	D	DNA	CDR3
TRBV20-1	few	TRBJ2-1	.	TGCAGTGCTTTAGGACTACCCTTTGACAATGAGCAGTTCTTC	CSALGLPFDNEQFF
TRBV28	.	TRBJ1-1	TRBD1	TGTGCCAGCAGATGGGGACAGGCTGAAGCTTTCTTT	CASRWGQAEAFF
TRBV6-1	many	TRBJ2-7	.	TGTGCCAGCAGGGAGGGTGTTGGTCCCTACGAGCAGTACTTC	CASREGVGPYEQYF
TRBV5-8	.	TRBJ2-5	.	TGTGCCAGCAGCTTGAAGTCCGCAGGGAGAGAGACCCAGTACTTC	CASSLKSAGRETQYF
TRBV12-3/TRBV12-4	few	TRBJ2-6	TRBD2	TGTACCAGCAGTTGGACTAGCGGGGGGGGCTCTGGGGCCAACGTCCTGACTTTC	CTSSWTSGGGSGANVLTF
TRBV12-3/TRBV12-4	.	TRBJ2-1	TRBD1	TGTGCCAGCAGTAAACCGGGACAGGGGTACAATGAGCAGTTCTTC	CASSKPGQGYNEQFF
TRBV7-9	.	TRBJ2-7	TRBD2	TGTGCCAGCAGCTTTTGGACTAGCCCTTACGAGCAGTACTTC	CASSFWTSPYEQYF
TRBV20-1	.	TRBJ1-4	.	TGCAGTGCTGAGCCCGGGAGGGGCAGAAGATTGTTAACTAATGAAAAACTGTTTTTT	CSAEPGRGRRLLTNEKLFF
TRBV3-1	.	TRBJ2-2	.	TGTGCCAGCAGCCAAGCCCGTAAGAACACCGGGGAGCTGTTTTTT	CASSQARKNTGELFF
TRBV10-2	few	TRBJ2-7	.	TGCGCCAGCAGTGAGTCGGGGGAGCAGTACTTC	CASSESGEQYF
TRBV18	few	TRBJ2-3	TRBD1	TGTGCCAGCTCACCACCCCAGGGGGTAGATACGCAGTATTTT	CASSPPQGVDTQYF
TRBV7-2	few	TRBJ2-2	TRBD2	TGTGCCAGCAGCCCCCTGAGGACTAGCGGGAGTACTGGGGAGCTGTTTTTT	CASSPLRTSGSTGELFF
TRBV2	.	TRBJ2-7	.	TGTGCCAGCAGAGGGCCTACGGGGGTCGAGCAGTACTTC	CASRGPTGVEQYF
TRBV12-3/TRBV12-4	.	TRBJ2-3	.	TGTGCCAGTCCCCCCGGAGGGGATACGCAGTATTTT	CASPPGGDTQYF
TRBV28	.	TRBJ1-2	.	TGTGCCAGCACCCTCACAGCCCCCCGAGGGTATGGCTACACCTTC	CASTLTAPRGYGYTF
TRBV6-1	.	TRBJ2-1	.	TGTGCCAGCAGTCGACCGACAGGCAATGAGCAGTTCTTC	CASSRPTGNEQFF
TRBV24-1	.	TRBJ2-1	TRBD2	TGTGCCACCAGTACCCGCGGGGCTAGCGGTTACAATGAGCAGTTCTTC	CATSTRGASGYNEQFF
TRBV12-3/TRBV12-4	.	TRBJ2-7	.	TGTGCCAGCAGTCCTCGGGGGCGAGCCTACGAGCAGTACTTC	CASSPRGRAYEQYF
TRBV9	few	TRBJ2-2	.	TGTGCCAGCAGCGTAGTATCGGGTTCCGGGGAGCTGTTTTTT	CASSVVSGSGELFF
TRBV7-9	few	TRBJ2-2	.	TGTGCCAGCAGCTTAGTTGTTAGCGGTACCGGGGAGCTGTTTTTT	CASSLVVSGTGELFF
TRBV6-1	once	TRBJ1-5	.	TGTGCCAGCGCCCGCGGCTTAGCGGATCAGCCCCAGCATTTT	CASARGLADQPQHF
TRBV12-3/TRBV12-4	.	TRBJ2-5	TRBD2	TGTGCCAGCAGTTTATGGGGGACTAGCGGGAGCCCCCAGACCCAGTACTTC	CASSLWGTSGSPQTQYF
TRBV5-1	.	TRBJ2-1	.	TGCGCCAGCAGCCCCGTCCAAGGGGGTGGGAATGAGCAGTTCTTC	CASSPVQGGGNEQFF
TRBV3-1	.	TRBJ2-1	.	TGTGCCAGCAGCCTCTGGGGAACTAGCTCCTACAATGAGCAGTTCTTC	CASSLWGTSSYNEQFF
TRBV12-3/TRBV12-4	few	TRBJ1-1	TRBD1	TGTGCCAGCAGCTCCGGGACAGGCACAATTGAAGCTTTCTTT	CASSSGTGTIEAFF
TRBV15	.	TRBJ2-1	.	TGTGCCACCAGCAGACAAGACCGTGAGCAGTTCTTC	CATSRQDREQFF
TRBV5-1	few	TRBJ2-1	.	TGCGCCAGCTTACCGGGTTCTGGGATTTTGCCTGATGAGCAGTTCTTC	CASLPGSGILPDEQFF
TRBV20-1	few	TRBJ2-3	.	TGCAGTGCTAGTCCCGGACTAAGCACAGATACGCAGTATTTT	CSASPGLSTDTQYF
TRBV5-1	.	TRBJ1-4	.	TGCGCCAGCAGCTCAGGGATAAGCGGTGTAGAAAAACTGTTTTTT	CASSSGISGVEKLFF
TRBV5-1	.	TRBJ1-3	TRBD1	TGCGCCAGCAGCCAGGGACAGAAACTGGACACCATACATTTT	CASSQGQKLDTIHF
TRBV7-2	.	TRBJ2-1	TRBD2	TGTGCCAGCAGCCCAAAGAGGACTAGCGGGGCCAATGAGCAGTTCTTC	CASSPKRTSGANEQFF
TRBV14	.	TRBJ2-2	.	TGTGCCAGCAGCCAAGCATCCGGGGGACGGAACACCGGGGAGCTGTTTTTT	CASSQASGGRNTGELFF
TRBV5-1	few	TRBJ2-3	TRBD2	TGTGCCAGCAGTTCCCTAGCGGGGGGCACAGATACGCAGTATTTT	CASSSLAGGTDTQYF
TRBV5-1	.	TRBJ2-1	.	TGCGCCAGCAGCTTCTCTGGCAGATACTACAATGAGCAGTTCTTC	CASSFSGRYYNEQFF
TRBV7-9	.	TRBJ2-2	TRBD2	TGTGCCAGCAGCTTCATTAGCGGGAGCTGGGGCACCGGGGAGCTGTTTTTT	CASSFISGSWGTGELFF
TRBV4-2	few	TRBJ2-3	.	TGTGCCAGCCAATGGGGGAGAGACACAGATACGCAGTATTTT	CASQWGRDTDTQYF
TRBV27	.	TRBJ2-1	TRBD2	TGTGCCAGCAGTTTGGGCGCAGGACTAGCGGGACGTAGTGAGCAGTTCTTC	CASSLGAGLAGRSEQFF
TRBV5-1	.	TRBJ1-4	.	TGCGCCAGCAGCTTGAAACAGGGAGGGGAAAAACTGTTTTTT	CASSLKQGGEKLFF
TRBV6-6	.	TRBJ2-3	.	TGTGCCAGCAGTCCAGGGAATCTCCGCACAGATACGCAGTATTTT	CASSPGNLRTDTQYF
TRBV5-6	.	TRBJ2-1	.	TGTGCCGAGGGCCGACGGGGATCCTACAATGAGCAGTTCTTC	CAEGRRGSYNEQFF
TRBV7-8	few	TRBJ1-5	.	TGTGCCAGCAGCTTACTTGGGGCGGGTCAGCCCCAGCATTTT	CASSLLGAGQPQHF
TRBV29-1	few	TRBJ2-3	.	TGCAGCGTTGATGGCCTTCAGGGGACCGGGGGAGATACGCAGTATTTT	CSVDGLQGTGGDTQYF
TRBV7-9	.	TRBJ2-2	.	TGTGCCAGCAGCTTCGCGGGGCGAGCCGGGGAGCTGTTTTTT	CASSFAGRAGELFF
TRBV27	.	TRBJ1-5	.	TGTGCCAGCAGTTTATCAGGGGTCCTCAATCAGCCCCAGCATTTT	CASSLSGVLNQPQHF
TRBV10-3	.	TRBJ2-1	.	TGTGCCATCAGCCCAGAGAGCTCCTACAATGAGCAGTTCTTC	CAISPESSYNEQFF
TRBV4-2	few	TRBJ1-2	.	TGTGCCAGCAGCCAAGATGGTGGTAATGGCTACACCTTC	CASSQDGGNGYTF
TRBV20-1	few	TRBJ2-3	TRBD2	TGCAGTGCGGGACTAGCGGGAAACACAGATACGCAGTATTTT	CSAGLAGNTDTQYF